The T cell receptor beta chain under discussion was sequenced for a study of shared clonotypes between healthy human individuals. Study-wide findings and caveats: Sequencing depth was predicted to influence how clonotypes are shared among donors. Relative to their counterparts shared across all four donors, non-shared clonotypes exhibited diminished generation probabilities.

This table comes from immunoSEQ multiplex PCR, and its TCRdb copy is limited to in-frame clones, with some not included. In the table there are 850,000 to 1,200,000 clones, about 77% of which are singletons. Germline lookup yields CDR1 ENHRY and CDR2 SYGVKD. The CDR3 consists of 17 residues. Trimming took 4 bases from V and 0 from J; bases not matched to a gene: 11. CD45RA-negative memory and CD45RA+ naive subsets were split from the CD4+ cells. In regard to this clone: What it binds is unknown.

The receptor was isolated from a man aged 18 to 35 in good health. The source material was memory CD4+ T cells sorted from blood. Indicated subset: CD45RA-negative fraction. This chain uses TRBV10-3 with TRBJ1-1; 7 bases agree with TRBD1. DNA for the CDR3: TGTGCCATCAGTGGGACAGGCAGGGGGACTATGAACACTGAAGCTTTCTTT. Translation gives CAISGTGRGTMNTEAFF.